Each of the 21 T cell receptor beta chains below was sequenced from the same sample in a study of blood T cell repertoires in COVID-19. Sequencing was performed with immunoSEQ multiplex PCR; in TCRdb, only in-frame clones are kept and a portion is missing. The sample includes a few hundred thousand clones, around 87% of them seen just once. What was sequenced was PBMCs or T cells enriched from blood (not recorded which). The receptors were sampled from a man aged 35 to 55 in a cohort exposed to, infected with or recovered from COVID-19 (not recorded which).

The V gene is TRBV5-1, the J gene TRBJ2-1; 9 bases match TRBD1. CDR3 size: 14 residues. J gave up 12 bases and V 0 bases, and 7 bases lay outside the gene matches. Looked up from germline, CDR1 is SGHRS and CDR2 is YFSETQ. CDR3 in DNA: TGCGCCAGCAGCTTGGCCGGGACAGGGAATTGGCAGTTCTTC. This encodes CASSLAGTGNWQFF.

Written as DNA, the CDR3 is TGTGCCAGCAGCCCCCGACAGGGGAGAACCGGGGAGCTGTTTTTT. Translating it yields CASSPRQGRTGELFF. The chain is built from TRBV13 and TRBJ2-2; 8 bases fit TRBD1. Germline V gene sequence: CDR1 PRHDT, CDR2 FYEKMQ (reference sequence). Germline trimming cut 5 bases from V and 5 bases from J; bases unmatched to any gene: 7. This CDR3 comprises 15 residues.

This chain links TRBV19 with TRBJ2-3, with TRBD2 matching 7 bases. J gave up 4 bases and V 10 bases, and 14 bases lay outside the gene matches. The CDR3 consists of 15 residues. CDR1 is LNHDA and CDR2 is SQIVND in the germline V gene (reference sequence). CDR3 residues: CAISAGGSRADTQYF. DNA of the CDR3: TGTGCCATCTCCGCGGGCGGGAGTCGGGCAGATACGCAGTATTTT.

The chain links TRBV18 to TRBJ2-7; 9 bases match TRBD1. The J segment lost 7 bases and the V segment lost 6 bases, leaving 13 bases of the junction unmatched. CDR3 size: 15 residues. Germline V gene lookup returns CDR1 KGHSH and CDR2 LQKENI. In DNA, the CDR3 is TGTGCCAGCTCCCGACCCGGGACAGGGAACGGGGAGCAGTACTTC. The encoded protein is CASSRPGTGNGEQYF.

The V call is TRBV27, the J call TRBJ2-1, with 8 bases fitting TRBD2. Trimming at V came to 3 bases and at J to 3 bases, leaving 7 bases not matched to a gene. In germline, CDR1 is MNHEY, CDR2 SMNVEV (reference sequence). This CDR3 has 16 amino acids. CDR3 DNA sequence: TGTGCCAGCAGTTTGAATACGGGAGGGGGCTACAATGAGCAGTTCTTC. Its protein is CASSLNTGGGYNEQFF.

Regarding this clone: This CDR3 is also generated by other DNA sequences in the sample. The chain carries TRBV18 and TRBJ2-5; 9 nucleotides match TRBD1. Germline CDR1 KGHSH, CDR2 LQKENI. V dropped 3 bases and J dropped 5; count of bases not matched to a gene: 7. CDR3 length: 15 amino acids. CDR3 protein: CASSPPGQGGETQYF. CDR3 bases: TGTGCCAGCTCACCCCCGGGACAGGGTGGGGAGACCCAGTACTTC.

The rearrangement uses TRBV6-6 and TRBJ2-6; D not certain. V lost 1 base and J lost 2, with 9 bases in between. The germline V gene encodes CDR1 MNHNY and CDR2 SVGAGI (reference sequence). CDR3 length: 16 amino acids. The CDR3 sequence: CASSYFAATGANVLTF. CDR3 coding DNA: TGTGCCAGCAGTTACTTCGCGGCTACTGGGGCCAACGTCCTGACTTTC.

The sample holds one count of this clone. The chain has TRBV7-9 and TRBJ2-7, with 7 bases fitting TRBD1. CDR3 size: 15 residues. The junction had 5 bases not matched to a gene; V was cut back by 3 bases and J by 0 bases. Germline assignment: CDR1 SEHNR and CDR2 FQNEAQ (reference sequence). The DNA of the CDR3 is TGTGCCAGCAGCTTGGGACAGTTGAGCTCCTACGAGCAGTACTTC. Translating it yields CASSLGQLSSYEQYF.

This sequence joins TRBV10-1 and TRBJ2-2; D is possibly TRBD2 (6 bases). Germline CDR1 is WNHNN and CDR2 is SYGVQD (reference sequence). V was trimmed by 6 bases and J by 4 bases, leaving 9 bases between them. The CDR3 has 13 residues. The CDR3 DNA is TGCGCCAGCAGCCAGCGGGCCACCGGGGAGCTGTTTTTT. Protein: CASSQRATGELFF.

The chain uses TRBV6-2 or TRBV6-3 and TRBJ2-5; 7 bases are a match to TRBD1. Germline CDR1 reads MNHEY; CDR2 reads SVGEGT. After removal of 0 bases from V and 4 bases from J, the junction contained 5 bases not matched to a gene. This CDR3 comprises 15 residues. CDR3: CASSYSVTGIETQYF. The CDR3, as DNA: TGTGCCAGCAGTTACTCAGTGACAGGGATAGAGACCCAGTACTTC.

Details on this clone: This sample also contains other DNA sequences that code for the same CDR3. This chain uses TRBV3-1 (or the pseudogene TRBV3-2) with TRBJ1-3; D is unclear. The germline CDR1 and CDR2 sequences are LGHDT and YNNKEL (reference sequence). The length of the CDR3 is 13 residues. V lost 0 bases to trimming and J lost 4 bases, with 4 bases between them. CDR3 coding DNA: TGTGCCAGCAGCCAAGATCTCGGAAACACCATATATTTT. Its protein product is CASSQDLGNTIYF.

The CDR3: CASSKFSSGQGRHEQFF. CDR3 bases: TGTGCCAGCAGTAAGTTTTCCTCGGGACAGGGTCGCCATGAGCAGTTCTTC. The genes are TRBV28 and TRBJ2-1; 9 bases map to TRBD1. The J segment lost 8 bases and the V segment lost 5 bases, leaving 16 bases of the junction unmatched. This CDR3 region has 17 residues. CDR1 MDHEN and CDR2 SYDVKM come from the germline V gene. Drawing the rest from reference TRBV28 and TRBJ2-1, the complete variable domain is DVKVTQSSRYLVKRTGEKVFLECVQDMDHENMFWYRQDPGLGLRLIYFSYDVKMKEKGDIPEGYSVSREKKERFSLILESASTNQTSMYLCASSKFSSGQGRHEQFFGPGTRLTVL.

This clone was recorded once. The rearrangement joins TRBV18 to TRBJ2-1; D call uncertain. The CDR3 sequence is 13 residues long. CDR1 KGHSH and CDR2 LQKENI come from the germline V gene. Trimming stripped 1 base from V and 5 bases from J, with 6 bases between. In DNA form, the CDR3 reads TGTGCCAGCTCACCACGGGCAGACAATGAGCAGTTCTTC. Protein: CASSPRADNEQFF.

This sequence joins TRBV18 and TRBJ2-1, with 11 bases aligning to TRBD1. V was pared by 4 bases and J by 8 bases, with 10 bases of the junction left unmatched. The length of the CDR3 is 16 residues. Germline assignment: CDR1 KGHSH and CDR2 LQKENI. This CDR3 reads CASSLRGQGASYEQFF. Here the CDR3 DNA reads TGTGCCAGCTCACTCCGTGGACAGGGGGCTTCGTATGAGCAGTTCTTC.

V usage is TRBV7-3 and J usage is TRBJ1-2, with D tentatively TRBD1 (5 bases). The germline gives CDR1 SGHTA, CDR2 FQGTGA. This CDR3 contains 15 residues. Between the trimmed V and J ends, which lost 5 bases and 0 bases, there was a span of 13 bases. The CDR3 region is CASSPSPTANYGYTF. In nucleotides, the CDR3 is TGTGCCAGCAGCCCCAGCCCGACAGCTAACTATGGCTACACCTTC.

The table lists this clone with a count of one. The chain combines TRBV11-1 with TRBJ1-1; 8 bases fit TRBD1. CDR1 SGHAT and CDR2 FQDESV come from the germline V gene (reference sequence). This CDR3 has 13 amino acids. Trimming at V came to 2 bases and at J to 11 bases, leaving 7 bases not matched to a gene. The CDR3 sequence: CASSLNHDRGAFF. The CDR3 DNA is TGTGCCAGCAGCTTAAATCACGACAGGGGCGCTTTCTTT.

J is TRBJ2-7 and V is TRBV5-1, with TRBD1 identical over 8 bases. The CDR3 has 16 amino acids. V lost 4 bases, J lost 0 bases, and 9 bases stayed unmatched. The germline CDR1 and CDR2 sequences are SGHRS and YFSETQ. CDR3 DNA sequence: TGCGCCAGCAGCGTCGGAGGGACAGGACCCTCCTACGAGCAGTACTTC. This codes for CASSVGGTGPSYEQYF. The variable domain in full, completed from reference TRBV5-1 and TRBJ2-7, reads KAGVTQTPRYLIKTRGQQVTLSCSPISGHRSVSWYQQTPGQGLQFLFEYFSETQRNKGNFPGRFSGRQFSNSRSEMNVSTLELGDSALYLCASSVGGTGPSYEQYFGPGTRLTVT.

This rearrangement joins TRBV19 to TRBJ1-2; D possibly corresponds to TRBD1 (6 bases). The V end was cut by 6 bases, the J end by 6 bases, with 14 bases between. The CDR3 consists of 13 residues. Germline values: CDR1 LNHDA, CDR2 SQIVND (reference sequence). The CDR3 sequence is CASSEQGIDGYTF. CDR3 coding DNA: TGTGCCAGTAGCGAACAGGGTATCGATGGCTACACCTTC.

This chain links TRBV25-1 with TRBJ2-3, with D perhaps TRBD2 (6 bases). The CDR3 covers 14 residues. Germline V gene data show CDR1 as MGHDK and CDR2 as SYGVNS. Trimming stripped 5 bases from V and 0 bases from J, with 9 bases between. As DNA, the CDR3 is TGTGCCAGCAGTCTAGCGCTAAGCACAGATACGCAGTATTTT. It is translated as CASSLALSTDTQYF.

The CDR3 is CASRAPSVYEQYF. The CDR3 DNA reads as TGTGCCAGCAGAGCCCCAAGTGTCTACGAGCAGTACTTC. This chain joins TRBV11-2 and TRBJ2-7; D is unclear. CDR3 length: 13 amino acids. Deletions cut 6 bases from V and 3 bases from J, with 12 bases between. Per germline, CDR1 SGHAT and CDR2 FQNNGV.

The chain uses TRBV4-2 and TRBJ2-7, with 14 bases identical to TRBD2. Germline-derived CDR1 and CDR2 are LGHNA and YNFKEQ. This CDR3 is 16 amino acids long. V lost 4 bases, J lost 1 base, and 3 bases stayed unmatched. The CDR3 region has the DNA TGTGCCAGCAGCCCCTGGACTAGCGGGAGGTCCTACGAGCAGTACTTC. Protein: CASSPWTSGRSYEQYF.